A selection of T cell receptor beta chains follows, all from one sample in a study of T cells in Graves' hyperthyroidism and ophthalmopathy. TCRdb reprocessed the multiplex PCR reads via MiXCR and lists one record per CDR3 protein. The repertoire includes 500,000 to 600,000 distinct CDR3 sequences, around 45% of them detected once, and roughly 7.7% sits in the top ten. Sequencing used peripheral blood or thyroid tissue (not recorded which). The receptor set was obtained from a young woman with Graves' hyperthyroidism. The CDR3 runs from the conserved cysteine through the conserved F or W. The D gene is left open where the match is weak. Size is stated for part of the rows, as once, few or many counts, or as a class when the clone is expanded.

size: many
D: NA
J: TRBJ1-1
V: TRBV19
CDR3: CATSQWGLVTEAFF
DNA: TGTGCCACCTCACAGTGGGGGTTGGTCACTGAAGCTTTCTTT

size: many
D: NA
J: TRBJ2-5
V: TRBV11-3
CDR3: CASSSLPMGGPETQYF
DNA: TGTGCCAGCAGCTCCCTTCCGATGGGGGGCCCAGAGACCCAGTACTTC

size: NA
D: NA
J: TRBJ1-1
V: TRBV5-1
CDR3: CASSLEVRDNTEAFF
DNA: TGCGCCAGCAGCTTGGAAGTTAGGGATAACACTGAAGCTTTCTTT

size: once
D: NA
J: TRBJ1-1
V: TRBV25-1
CDR3: CASIRLGEASF
DNA: TGTGCCAGCATACGCTTGGGCGAAGCTTCCTTT

size: many
D: NA
J: TRBJ1-1
V: TRBV12-3/TRBV12-4
CDR3: CASSKQANTEAFF
DNA: TGTGCCAGCAGCAAACAGGCGAACACTGAAGCTTTCTTT

size: NA
D: TRBD2
J: TRBJ2-1
V: TRBV7-2
CDR3: CASRSAVLAGSNEQFF
DNA: TGTGCCAGCAGATCAGCGGTGCTAGCGGGGTCAAATGAGCAGTTCTTC

size: NA
D: TRBD2
J: TRBJ2-2
V: TRBV6-5
CDR3: CASSYFPSGNTGELFF
DNA: TGTGCCAGCAGTTATTTTCCTAGCGGGAACACCGGGGAGCTGTTTTTT

size: NA
D: NA
J: TRBJ2-3
V: TRBV3-1
CDR3: CASSRTVVTDTQYF
DNA: TGTGCCAGCAGCCGAACTGTGGTTACAGATACGCAGTATTTT

size: many
D: NA
J: TRBJ2-5
V: TRBV20-1
CDR3: CSASEEGETQYF
DNA: TGCAGTGCTTCAGAGGAGGGAGAGACCCAGTACTTC

size: few
D: TRBD1
J: TRBJ1-2
V: TRBV2
CDR3: CASNPTGEGYTF
DNA: TGTGCCAGCAATCCGACAGGGGAAGGCTACACCTTC

size: NA
D: TRBD2
J: TRBJ2-7
V: TRBV7-3
CDR3: CASSLVPSGIGEQYF
DNA: TGTGCCAGCAGCTTAGTACCGAGCGGGATAGGTGAGCAGTACTTC

size: NA
D: TRBD2
J: TRBJ2-5
V: TRBV24-1
CDR3: CATSDLGTSGRQETQYF
DNA: TGTGCCACCAGTGACCTCGGGACTAGCGGGAGACAAGAGACCCAGTACTTC

size: NA
D: NA
J: TRBJ2-7
V: TRBV7-2
CDR3: CASSEFRGAAYGQYF
DNA: TGTGCCAGCAGTGAGTTCAGGGGGGCAGCCTACGGGCAGTACTTC

size: NA
D: NA
J: TRBJ2-2
V: TRBV2
CDR3: CASGGGRANTGELFF
DNA: TGTGCCAGCGGTGGAGGGAGAGCGAACACCGGGGAGCTGTTTTTT

size: few
D: NA
J: TRBJ1-2
V: TRBV4-2
CDR3: CASSQEGERIDQRNGYTF
DNA: TGTGCCAGCAGCCAAGAGGGAGAAAGGATTGATCAAAGGAATGGCTACACCTTC